A selection of T cell receptor beta chains follows, all from one sample in a study of blood T cells in healthy people across ages. One entry per CDR3 protein, called by TCRdb with MiXCR from the 5' RACE reads. In the table there are under 1 million distinct CDR3 sequences, 40% to 50% of which are singletons. Sequenced input: blood. These receptors all stem from a man aged 55 to 69 in good health. The CDR3 runs from the conserved cysteine through the conserved F or W. Fields, in order: CDR3 protein, CDR3 DNA, clone size, V gene, J gene, D gene. The D gene is left open where the match is weak. Part of the rows lack a size; the others show once, few, many or a class for expanded clones.

CDR3 protein: CASSPGLAGSRYEQYF; CDR3 DNA: TGTGCCAGCAGTCCGGGACTAGCGGGGAGTCGCTACGAGCAGTACTTC; clone size: -; V gene: TRBV28; J gene: TRBJ2-7; D gene: TRBD2
CDR3 protein: CASSLGQGGIPDEQFF; CDR3 DNA: TGTGCCAGCAGCTTAGGGCAGGGAGGGATCCCCGATGAGCAGTTCTTC; clone size: few; V gene: TRBV7-9; J gene: TRBJ2-1; D gene: TRBD2
CDR3 protein: CASSRRGLVRNEQFF; CDR3 DNA: TGTGCCAGCAGTCGAAGAGGGTTGGTTCGCAATGAGCAGTTCTTC; clone size: -; V gene: TRBV5-6; J gene: TRBJ2-1; D gene: -
CDR3 protein: CASSLGSGVFNEQFF; CDR3 DNA: TGTGCCAGCAGTTTGGGTAGCGGGGTTTTCAATGAGCAGTTCTTC; clone size: few; V gene: TRBV27; J gene: TRBJ2-1; D gene: TRBD2
CDR3 protein: CASSYLSGSSYEQYF; CDR3 DNA: TGTGCCAGCAGCTACCTATCGGGGTCCTCCTACGAGCAGTACTTC; clone size: -; V gene: TRBV5-5; J gene: TRBJ2-7; D gene: -
CDR3 protein: CASSASSGNTIYF; CDR3 DNA: TGTGCCAGCAGTGCAAGCTCTGGAAACACCATATATTTT; clone size: -; V gene: TRBV12-3/TRBV12-4; J gene: TRBJ1-3; D gene: -
CDR3 protein: CASSWVGQETQYF; CDR3 DNA: TGTGCCAGCAGCTGGGTTGGCCAAGAGACCCAGTACTTC; clone size: -; V gene: TRBV7-8; J gene: TRBJ2-5; D gene: -
CDR3 protein: CSVAIGGGNQPQHF; CDR3 DNA: TGCAGCGTTGCCATTGGGGGGGGGAATCAGCCCCAGCATTTT; clone size: few; V gene: TRBV29-1; J gene: TRBJ1-5; D gene: -
CDR3 protein: CAGISGGSYNEQFF; CDR3 DNA: TGTGCCGGCATCTCGGGGGGATCCTACAATGAGCAGTTCTTT; clone size: -; V gene: TRBV6-6; J gene: TRBJ2-1; D gene: TRBD2
CDR3 protein: CASSSGTGVRNSPLHF; CDR3 DNA: TGTGCCAGCAGCTCCGGGACAGGGGTAAGGAATTCACCCCTCCACTTT; clone size: once; V gene: TRBV7-9; J gene: TRBJ1-6; D gene: TRBD1
CDR3 protein: CASSFFRQGISYEQYF; CDR3 DNA: TGCGCCAGCAGCTTTTTCCGACAGGGTATCTCCTACGAGCAGTACTTC; clone size: -; V gene: TRBV5-1; J gene: TRBJ2-7; D gene: TRBD1
CDR3 protein: CASSEKTGYGYTF; CDR3 DNA: TGTGCCAGCAGTGAGAAGACAGGGTATGGCTACACCTTC; clone size: -; V gene: TRBV6-1; J gene: TRBJ1-2; D gene: TRBD1
CDR3 protein: CASSKTGPLQAAQYF; CDR3 DNA: TGTGCCAGCAGCAAGACAGGACCGCTCCAGGCGGCCCAGTACTTC; clone size: few; V gene: TRBV7-2; J gene: TRBJ2-7; D gene: -
CDR3 protein: CASSADSGELFF; CDR3 DNA: TGTGCCAGCAGCGCCGACAGCGGGGAGCTGTTTTTT; clone size: few; V gene: TRBV6-1; J gene: TRBJ2-2; D gene: -
CDR3 protein: CSAARSTNEKLFF; CDR3 DNA: TGCAGTGCCGCCCGGTCAACTAATGAAAAACTGTTTTTT; clone size: -; V gene: TRBV20-1; J gene: TRBJ1-4; D gene: -
CDR3 protein: CASSYRSTEAFF; CDR3 DNA: TGTGCCAGCAGTTACAGAAGCACTGAAGCTTTCTTT; clone size: -; V gene: TRBV6-2/TRBV6-3; J gene: TRBJ1-1; D gene: -